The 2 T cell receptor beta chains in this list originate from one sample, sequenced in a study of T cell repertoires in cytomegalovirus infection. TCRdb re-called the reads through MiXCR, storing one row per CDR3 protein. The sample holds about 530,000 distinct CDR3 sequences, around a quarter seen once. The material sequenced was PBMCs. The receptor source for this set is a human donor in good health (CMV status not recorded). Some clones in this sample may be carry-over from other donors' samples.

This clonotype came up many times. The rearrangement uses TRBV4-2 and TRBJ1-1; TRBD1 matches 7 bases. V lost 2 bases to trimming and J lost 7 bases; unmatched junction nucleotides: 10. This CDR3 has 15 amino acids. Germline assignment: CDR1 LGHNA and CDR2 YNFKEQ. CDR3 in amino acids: CASSQPGTVSYEAFF. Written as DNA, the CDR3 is TGTGCCAGCAGCCAACCCGGGACAGTAAGTTATGAAGCTTTCTTT.

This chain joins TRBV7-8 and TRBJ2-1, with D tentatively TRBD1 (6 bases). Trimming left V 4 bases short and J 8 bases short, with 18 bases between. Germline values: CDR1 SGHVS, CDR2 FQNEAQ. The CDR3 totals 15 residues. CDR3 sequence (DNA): TGTGCCAGCAGCTCTGATCTCCACAGGGCCTATGAGCAGTTCTTC. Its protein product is CASSSDLHRAYEQFF.